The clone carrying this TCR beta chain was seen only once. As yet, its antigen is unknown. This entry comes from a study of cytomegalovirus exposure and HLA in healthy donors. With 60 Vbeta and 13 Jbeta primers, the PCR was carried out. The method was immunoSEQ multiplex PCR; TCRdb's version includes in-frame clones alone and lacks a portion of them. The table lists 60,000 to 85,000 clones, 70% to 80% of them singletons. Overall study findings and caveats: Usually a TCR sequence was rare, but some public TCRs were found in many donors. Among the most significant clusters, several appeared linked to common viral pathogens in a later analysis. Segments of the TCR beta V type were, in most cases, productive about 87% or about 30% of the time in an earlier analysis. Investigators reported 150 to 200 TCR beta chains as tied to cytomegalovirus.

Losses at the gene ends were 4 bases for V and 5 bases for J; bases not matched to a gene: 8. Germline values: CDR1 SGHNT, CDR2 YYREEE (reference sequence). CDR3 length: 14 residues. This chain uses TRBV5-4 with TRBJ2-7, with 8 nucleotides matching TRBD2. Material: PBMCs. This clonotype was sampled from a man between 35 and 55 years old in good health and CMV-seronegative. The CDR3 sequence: CASSLRTSLDEQYF. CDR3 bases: TGTGCCAGCAGCCTCCGGACTAGCTTGGACGAGCAGTACTTC.